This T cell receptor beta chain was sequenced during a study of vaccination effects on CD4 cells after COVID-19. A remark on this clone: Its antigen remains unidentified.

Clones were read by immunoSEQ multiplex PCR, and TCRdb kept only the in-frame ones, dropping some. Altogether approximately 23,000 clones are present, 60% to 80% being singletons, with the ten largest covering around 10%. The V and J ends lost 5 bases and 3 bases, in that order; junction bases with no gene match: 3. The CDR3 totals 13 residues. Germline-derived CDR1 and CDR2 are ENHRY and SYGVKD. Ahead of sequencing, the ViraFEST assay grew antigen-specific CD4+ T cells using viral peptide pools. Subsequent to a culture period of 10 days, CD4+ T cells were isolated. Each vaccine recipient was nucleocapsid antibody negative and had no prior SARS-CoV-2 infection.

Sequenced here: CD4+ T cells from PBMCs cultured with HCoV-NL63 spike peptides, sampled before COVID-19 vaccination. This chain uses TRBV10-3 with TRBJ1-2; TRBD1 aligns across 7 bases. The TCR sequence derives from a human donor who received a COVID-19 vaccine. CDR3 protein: CAISPTGDYGYTF. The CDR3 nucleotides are TGTGCCATCAGTCCTACAGGGGACTATGGCTACACCTTC.